This TCR beta chain is drawn from a study of T cell repertoires in aging, cancer and after chemotherapy (dated by TCRdb to the late 2010s). Regarding the research as a whole: Donors were distributed across six age groups ranging from 30 or younger to 70 or older, with at least three individuals included per group. In the solid tumor group, paired pre- and post-chemotherapy samples were obtained from brain tumor (glioblastoma) patients receiving temozolomide-based therapy. In total, the full dataset held about 8.8 million TCR reads. Peripheral blood TCR beta repertoires from healthy donors and cancer patients were profiled to examine immunoaging and T cell reconstitution after chemotherapy. Alongside fewer than 100 healthy donors serving as a reference group, the cohort included some 220 cancer patients, of whom roughly 90 had hematological cancers and 124 had solid cancers.

Based on the germline V gene (reference sequence), the CDR1 and CDR2 sequences are LNHDA and SQIVND. V is cut by 1 base and J by 2 bases, and the space between the germline ends is 15 bases. Counted from cysteine to phenylalanine, this CDR3 has 17 amino acids. The entry retains the CDR3 DNA only, 51 bases that are in frame from base 1. The table lists this clonotype with a few counts. Its antigen is not yet known. It has no much larger one-base neighbor in the sample; base qualities were not kept. TCR beta rearrangements were amplified from genomic DNA extracted from peripheral blood rather than from sorted cells or RNA. Rearranged TRB sequences spanning V, D and J segments were amplified in a multiplex touch-down PCR with a mixed TRB-A/B primer pool. Illumina adapters and sample indices were attached to the amplicons in two consecutive PCR reactions using Phusion HS II polymerase. Amplicons were gel-purified with the NucleoSpin Gel and PCR Clean-up kit, then checked with Qubit and an Agilent 2100 Bioanalyzer. Sequencing of libraries was carried out on an Illumina MiSeq in 600-cycle, single-indexed, paired-end runs. The study's own analysis went as follows. TRB sequences were processed with MiXCR versions 2.12 and 3.0.5. Each unique CDR3 nucleotide sequence was treated as one clone, and only productive sequences with two or more reads were kept. Repertoire metrics included Shannon diversity, evenness, clonality (one minus evenness), and alpha-parameterized diversity profiles from alpha 0 to 5. The IGoR algorithm was used to calculate generation probabilities for clones in the paired samples taken before and after chemotherapy. TCRdb reran the public reads through fastp at Q25 and MiXCR, keeping productive beta chains. Each CDR3 protein gets just one entry, which takes the most common genes and DNA from the rows behind it. The V and J calls reflect TCRdb's pipeline rather than the authors' work. Here the sample has 19,000 or so distinct CDR3 sequences; around 40% occur a single time. The ten most abundant clones make up under 20% of the sample.

Study-wide conclusions, independent of this receptor: Compared with age-matched healthy donors, untreated patients with either hematological or solid cancers had significantly lower TCR diversity in the blood along with higher clonality. In both cancer cohorts, median generation probability rose over the chemotherapy interval, which suggests that the repertoire was reconstituted through rebound thymic output. In healthy donors, the decline in TCR diversity with age was mainly explained by loss of richness, whereas in cancer patients loss of evenness was also found to contribute. It was noted by the authors that conclusions about immunological memory after chemotherapy cannot be drawn from the repertoire data.

The receptor comes from a human donor with a solid tumor. The chain joins TRBV19 to TRBJ1-5, with no reliable assignment of the D segment. Sequencing input: blood. CDR3 region: CASSIAPQAAGNQPQHF. The nucleotide sequence is TGTGCCAGTAGTATAGCCCCTCAGGCGGCTGGCAATCAGCCCCAGCATTTT.